Below, 21 T cell receptor beta chains from the same sample are listed, as sequenced in a study of cytomegalovirus exposure and HLA in healthy donors. The assay was immunoSEQ multiplex PCR, and TCRdb's table has in-frame clones only and misses some. The data hold about 220,000 clones, with almost 90% observed a single time. Sequenced input: PBMCs. These receptors were taken from a woman under 30 in good health and CMV-seronegative.

The rearrangement joins TRBV7-9 to TRBJ2-5; no clear D gene. The CDR3 contains 15 residues. Trimming stripped 2 bases from V and 2 bases from J, with 12 bases between. CDR1 is SEHNR, CDR2 FQNEAQ, per germline (reference sequence). CDR3 DNA: TGTGCCAGCAGCTTAACGCGAGAGATTCAAGAGACCCAGTACTTC. Translation gives CASSLTREIQETQYF.

The V gene is TRBV7-9, the J gene TRBJ2-5; 8 positions match TRBD2. This CDR3 is 15 amino acids long. The germline V gene has CDR1 SEHNR and CDR2 FQNEAQ (reference sequence). The J segment lost 5 bases and the V segment lost 10 bases, leaving 15 bases of the junction unmatched. The DNA for the CDR3 is TGTGCCACCACCCCACCGACGGGGGGGATGGAGACCCAGTACTTC. This gives the protein CATTPPTGGMETQYF.

The J gene is TRBJ2-1, the V gene TRBV10-2; 14 bases agree with TRBD2. Losses at the gene ends were 6 bases for V and 3 bases for J; bases not matched to a gene: 4. The CDR3 runs 16 residues. Germline assignment: CDR1 WSHSY and CDR2 SAAADI. The CDR3 is CASRGTSGSLYNEQFF. The CDR3 nucleotides are TGCGCCAGCAGAGGGACTAGCGGGAGCCTCTACAATGAGCAGTTCTTC.

This rearrangement joins TRBV29-1 to TRBJ1-1; 8 bases agree with TRBD1. Unmatched junction bases numbered 9, after V lost 5 bases and J lost 1 base. The CDR3 is 15 residues long. The V gene's germline CDR1 is SQVTM and CDR2 ANQGSEA. The CDR3 DNA is TGCAGCGTTTCCTTACCGGGGACAGGGAACACTGAAGCTTTCTTT. Amino acids: CSVSLPGTGNTEAFF.

The chain uses TRBV28 and TRBJ1-1, with 10 bases lining up with TRBD1. Trimming cost V 3 bases and J 7 bases; bases outside gene matches: 5. Germline assignment: CDR1 MDHEN and CDR2 SYDVKM. This CDR3 spans 14 amino acids. For the CDR3, the DNA is TGTGCCAGCAGTTTCTCGGGACAGGGGAATGAAGCTTTCTTT. This codes for CASSFSGQGNEAFF.

The genes are TRBV4-3 and TRBJ2-7; TRBD1 agrees at 9 bases. The CDR3 runs to 13 residues. Germline V lookup: CDR1 LGHNA, CDR2 YSLEER. After removal of 4 bases from V and 5 bases from J, the junction contained 3 bases not matched to a gene. The CDR3 region is CASSRRTGDEQYF. As DNA, the CDR3 is TGCGCCAGCAGCCGACGGACAGGGGACGAGCAGTACTTC.

The chain has TRBV11-3 and TRBJ1-1; a possible D gene is TRBD1 (5 bases). The V and J ends lost 3 bases and 1 base respectively, with 15 bases between them. The CDR3 extends over 16 amino acids. From germline, CDR1 is SGHNT and CDR2 YENEEA. CDR3 residues: CASSFGGNRRNTEAFF. For the CDR3, the DNA is TGTGCCAGCAGCTTCGGGGGTAACAGGAGGAACACTGAAGCTTTCTTT.

This sequence joins TRBV4-1 and TRBJ2-5, with 10 positions matching TRBD2. CDR3 length equals 14 residues. From germline, CDR1 is MGHRA and CDR2 YSYEKL. The ends lost 4 bases at V and 2 bases at J; junction bases unmatched: 1. The DNA for the CDR3 is TGCGCCAGCAGCCGGACTAGCGGTCAAGAGACCCAGTACTTC. Translating gives CASSRTSGQETQYF.

The V gene is TRBV28, the J gene TRBJ1-3; perhaps TRBD1 as D (6 bases). V was pared by 4 bases and J by 1 base, with 17 bases between. Per germline, CDR1 MDHEN and CDR2 SYDVKM. This CDR3 spans 17 amino acids. The CDR3 coding sequence is TGTGCCAGCAGTTCCCTAACCGGGACACCGTCTGGAAACACCATATATTTT. Its protein product is CASSSLTGTPSGNTIYF.

V gene TRBV5-1 combines with J gene TRBJ2-1; 15 bases are shared with TRBD2. CDR3 length: 18 amino acids. Per germline, CDR1 SGHRS and CDR2 YFSETQ. V was pared by 3 bases and J by 9 bases, with 13 bases of the junction left unmatched. The CDR3 sequence: CASSYGLAGGPGKGEQFF. In DNA, the CDR3 is TGCGCCAGCAGCTACGGACTAGCGGGAGGGCCTGGGAAAGGTGAGCAGTTCTTC.

The gene calls are TRBV7-8 and TRBJ2-1, with 7 bases lining up with TRBD2. Germline lookup yields CDR1 SGHVS and CDR2 FQNEAQ. CDR3 length equals 15 residues. The junction had 12 bases not matched to a gene; V was cut back by 5 bases and J by 8 bases. DNA for the CDR3: TGTGCCAGCAGCCGCGGGACTACCAGGAGGGATGAGCAGTTCTTC. It codes for CASSRGTTRRDEQFF.

The J gene is TRBJ2-7, the V gene TRBV5-1, with D perhaps TRBD2 (6 bases). Between the trimmed V and J ends, which lost 3 bases and 5 bases, there was a span of 12 bases. Germline V gene lookup returns CDR1 SGHRS and CDR2 YFSETQ. The length of the CDR3 is 13 residues. CDR3 loop: CASSSPGVHEQYF. The DNA of the CDR3 is TGCGCCAGCAGCTCCCCGGGGGTCCACGAGCAGTACTTC.

The chain couples TRBV2 to TRBJ1-5, with D hard to call. Germline lookup yields CDR1 SNHLY and CDR2 FYNNEI. Trimming left V 7 bases short and J 2 bases short, with 9 bases between. The CDR3 is made up of 13 amino acids. CDR3 sequence: CASKSQGNQPQHF. The CDR3 nucleotides are TGTGCCAGCAAGTCCCAGGGCAATCAGCCCCAGCATTTT.

This chain uses TRBV7-3 with TRBJ2-1; 9 bases agree with TRBD1. This CDR3 contains 15 residues. Germline lookup yields CDR1 SGHTA and CDR2 FQGTGA. J gave up 8 bases and V 3 bases, and 8 bases lay outside the gene matches. In DNA, the CDR3 is TGTGCCAGCAGCTTGGGTACAGGGGGCAGGGATGAGCAGTTCTTC. It yields the protein CASSLGTGGRDEQFF.

This rearrangement joins TRBV5-1 to TRBJ2-7; TRBD2 might be the D (5 bases). The CDR3 extends over 14 amino acids. With 1 base removed from V and 1 base from J, the gap between germline ends came to 9 bases. Germline V gene sequence: CDR1 SGHRS, CDR2 YFSETQ. The CDR3 coding sequence is TGCGCCAGCAGCTTGTCGGGGTCGTCCTACGAGCAGTACTTC. This translates into CASSLSGSSYEQYF.

V usage is TRBV29-1 and J usage is TRBJ1-1; 7 bases are shared with TRBD1. The CDR3 runs to 13 residues. The germline V gene encodes CDR1 SQVTM and CDR2 ANQGSEA. The trim removed 5 bases at V and 4 bases at J, leaving 7 bases unmatched. CDR3 nucleotides: TGCAGCGTTCTGACAGGGAGGAGCACTGAAGCTTTCTTT. It translates to CSVLTGRSTEAFF.

The chain combines TRBV28 with TRBJ1-1; 7 bases are a match to TRBD1. Germline assignment: CDR1 MDHEN and CDR2 SYDVKM. With 2 bases clipped from V and 0 bases from J, the junction kept 15 bases outside the gene matches. The length of the CDR3 is 19 residues. CDR3 DNA: TGTGCCAGCAGTTTAGTTGCTTGGGGACAGCTCTTCATGAACACTGAAGCTTTCTTT. Amino acids: CASSLVAWGQLFMNTEAFF.

The chain combines TRBV5-1 with TRBJ2-7, with 7 bases identical to TRBD2. The CDR3 is 16 residues long. The trim removed 0 bases at V and 2 bases at J, leaving 8 bases unmatched. The germline V gene encodes CDR1 SGHRS and CDR2 YFSETQ. The CDR3 sequence: CASSLGGGPITYEQYF. In DNA, the CDR3 is TGCGCCAGCAGCTTGGGGGGAGGGCCGATCACCTACGAGCAGTACTTC.

The V and J genes are TRBV16 and TRBJ2-4, with D possibly being TRBD2 (5 bases). Germline lookup yields CDR1 KGHSY and CDR2 FQNENV. V was cut by 1 base and J by 0 bases, with 13 bases left in between. The CDR3 consists of 17 residues. The CDR3 DNA follows: TGTGCCAGCAGCCAATGGCAAGGAGGACTAGCCAAAAACATTCAGTACTTC. Its translation: CASSQWQGGLAKNIQYF.

The chain employs TRBV7-2 and TRBJ1-3; 7 bases fit TRBD1. In germline, CDR1 is SGHTA, CDR2 FQGNSA. V dropped 0 bases and J dropped 1; count of bases not matched to a gene: 3. This CDR3 is built from 16 residues. This chain's CDR3 is CASSLAPGGSGNTIYF. In DNA form, the CDR3 reads TGTGCCAGCAGCTTAGCCCCAGGGGGATCTGGAAACACCATATATTTT.

This chain uses TRBV9 with TRBJ2-7; 7 bases match TRBD2. The CDR3 has 15 residues. Germline CDR1 is SGDLS and CDR2 is YYNGEE. V dropped 4 bases and J dropped 2; count of bases not matched to a gene: 9. CDR3 loop: CASSRTGGTTYEQYF. CDR3 DNA: TGTGCCAGCAGCCGGACGGGTGGGACTACCTACGAGCAGTACTTC.